This T cell receptor (beta chain) was captured in a study of cytomegalovirus exposure and HLA in healthy donors. This CDR3 has 16 amino acids. CDR1 is MGHDK, CDR2 SYGVNS, per germline. Trimming left V 1 base short and J 6 bases short, with 13 bases between. The primer mix had 60 Vbeta and 13 Jbeta primers. This table comes from immunoSEQ multiplex PCR, and its TCRdb copy is limited to in-frame clones, with some not included. Of about 88,000 clones listed, 65% to 80% are singletons. Findings and caveats of the study: Common viral pathogens were later found to be apparently linked to several of the most significant clusters. The study labeled approximately 150 TCR beta chains cytomegalovirus-associated. Judged likely to be a sequencing artifact was a cluster of highly shared sequence variants.

In regard to this clone: What it binds is unknown.

The sample was PBMCs. The origin of this receptor is a man aged 25-45 years in good health and CMV-seronegative. The chain is built from TRBV25-1 and TRBJ1-6; D unresolved. The CDR3 nucleotides are TGTGCCAGCAGTGAATGGAGCCTCGGAGGTAATTCACCCCTCCACTTT. It codes for CASSEWSLGGNSPLHF.